The 19 T cell receptor beta chains presented below share a single source sample, sequenced in a study of Graves' ophthalmopathy and Graves' hyperthyroidism. Amplified material comprised TCR beta CDR3 regions derived from RNA transcripts. First-round RT-PCR with HTBI primers preceded a second-round multiplex PCR. From the multiplex PCR reads, TCRdb called clonotypes with MiXCR, one entry per CDR3 protein. The sample has some 410,000 distinct CDR3 sequences; around 20% are singletons. The sample consisted of peripheral blood. Receptor source: a woman in her late teens or twenties with stable Graves' hyperthyroidism.

This clonotype has ten or more counts. This chain uses TRBV15 with TRBJ1-2; 10 bases fit TRBD1. Germline lookup yields CDR1 LNHNV and CDR2 YYDKDF (reference sequence). This CDR3 spans 14 amino acids. Trimming took 1 base from V and 6 from J; bases not matched to a gene: 2. The CDR3 spells CATSRAGTGDGYTF. CDR3 sequence (DNA): TGTGCCACCAGCAGAGCCGGGACAGGGGATGGCTACACCTTC.

The table lists this clonotype with a few counts. This chain joins TRBV30 and TRBJ1-5, with unresolved D. V was clipped by 0 bases and J by 5 bases, with 8 bases between them. Germline V lookup: CDR1 GTSNPN, CDR2 SVGIG (reference sequence). The CDR3 is made up of 13 amino acids. Written as DNA, the CDR3 is TGTGCCTGGAGTGTAAAGGGCGATCAGCCCCAGCATTTT. This sequence encodes CAWSVKGDQPQHF.

This clonotype has just a few counts. The V call is TRBV11-2, the J call TRBJ2-3; TRBD1 agrees at 8 bases. This CDR3 comprises 14 residues. From germline, CDR1 is SGHAT and CDR2 FQNNGV. The V segment lost 5 bases and the J segment 5 bases; nucleotides outside the gene matches: 6. CDR3: CASSPQGQGDTQYF. CDR3 DNA sequence: TGTGCCAGCAGCCCCCAAGGACAGGGAGATACGCAGTATTTT.

About this clonotype itself: The CDR3 end shows no conserved phenylalanine or tryptophan, and so a read error is likely. The DNA for the CDR3 is TGTGCCAGCAGTCCACACTCTAGCGGGAGGGAGACCCAGTACCTC. As protein: CASSPHSSGRETQYL. The chain carries TRBV28 and TRBJ2-5; 11 bases map to TRBD2. This CDR3 region has 15 residues. Germline values: CDR1 MDHEN, CDR2 SYDVKM. V was clipped by 5 bases and J by 5 bases; unmatched bases: 7.

This sequence joins TRBV28 and TRBJ1-1; 12 bases map to TRBD1. Germline loops: CDR1 MDHEN, CDR2 SYDVKM. The CDR3 length is 16 residues. V trimming: 3 bases; J trimming: 0 bases; junction bases outside the gene matches: 2. In nucleotides, the CDR3 is TGTGCCAGCAGTTTGCGGGACAGGGGGCTGAACACTGAAGCTTTCTTT. This codes for CASSLRDRGLNTEAFF.

Many counts were recorded for this clonotype. The CDR3 sequence is CASSLNQGNTGELFF. The CDR3 nucleotides read TGTGCCAGCAGCTTAAATCAGGGGAACACCGGGGAGCTGTTTTTT. The V call is TRBV7-3, the J call TRBJ2-2; possible D gene TRBD1, 5 bases. This CDR3 comprises 15 residues. Trimming shortened V by 1 base and J by 1 base, and 7 bases separated the two germline ends. Germline lookup yields CDR1 SGHTA and CDR2 FQGTGA.

This clonotype showed up many times. V is TRBV19 and J is TRBJ2-5; 8 bases line up with TRBD1. CDR1 and CDR2 (germline): LNHDA, SQIVND (reference sequence). The length of the CDR3 is 13 residues. With V trimmed by 8 bases and J by 3 bases, 5 bases remained unmatched. As DNA, the CDR3 is TGTGCCAGTTCGGACAGGGTTAAAGAGACCCAGTACTTC. It is translated as CASSDRVKETQYF.

The table lists this clonotype with many counts. The rearrangement joins TRBV28 to TRBJ1-1, with D uncertain. This CDR3 is built from 13 residues. The V gene's germline CDR1 is MDHEN and CDR2 SYDVKM. The ends were cut back, 3 bases at V and 8 bases at J, with 13 bases in the middle. CDR3 in amino acids: CASSLGRAVEAFF. The DNA of the CDR3 is TGTGCCAGCAGTTTGGGCCGCGCCGTGGAAGCTTTCTTT.

V is TRBV24-1 and J is TRBJ1-2; no definite D call. Germline V lookup: CDR1 KGHDR, CDR2 SFDVKD. The CDR3 spans 15 residues. Trimming removed 6 bases at V and 4 bases at J, with 17 bases between. The CDR3 sequence is CATSSREQTIYGYTF. The CDR3 DNA is TGTGCCACCAGTTCCCGGGAACAGACGATCTATGGCTACACCTTC.

V gene TRBV7-9 combines with J gene TRBJ1-3; the D gene is possibly TRBD1 (6 bases). CDR1 is SEHNR, CDR2 FQNEAQ, per germline (reference sequence). This CDR3 comprises 15 residues. Trimming shortened V by 5 bases and J by 0 bases, and 11 bases separated the two germline ends. The CDR3 reads CASSPGQRSGNTIYF. CDR3 sequence (DNA): TGTGCCAGCAGCCCCGGACAGCGCTCTGGAAACACCATATATTTT.

This clonotype was seen at least ten times. The V gene is TRBV24-1, the J gene TRBJ1-5; the D gene is possibly TRBD1 (6 bases). Germline V gives CDR1 KGHDR, CDR2 SFDVKD. Trimming took 7 bases from V and 0 from J, leaving 18 bases between them. The CDR3 is made up of 17 amino acids. Written as DNA, the CDR3 is TGTGCCACCAGGCAAAAAACAGGGTTCCATAGCAATCAGCCCCAGCATTTT. It codes for CATRQKTGFHSNQPQHF.

This clonotype was seen at least ten times. The chain uses TRBV7-9 and TRBJ2-2, with 10 bases that match TRBD1. J lost 6 bases, V lost 4 bases, and 5 bases had no gene match. Germline-derived CDR1 and CDR2 are SEHNR and FQNEAQ (reference sequence). The CDR3 length is 15 residues. This CDR3 is CASSSGQGKAGELFF. For the CDR3, the DNA is TGTGCCAGCAGCTCGGGACAGGGGAAGGCCGGGGAGCTGTTTTTT.

J is TRBJ1-1 and V is TRBV7-9; a weak D match, TRBD1 (5 bases). The CDR3 runs to 11 residues. V was clipped by 5 bases and J by 11 bases, with 12 bases between them. Germline CDR1 reads SEHNR; CDR2 reads FQNEAQ (reference sequence). The CDR3 region has the DNA TGTGCCAGCAGCCTAGGGTGGGGGGCTTTCTTT. As protein: CASSLGWGAFF.

The J gene is TRBJ1-1, the V gene TRBV12-5; D uncertain. V was shortened by 2 bases and J by 11 bases, with 12 bases between the two germline ends. Germline assignment: CDR1 LGHNT and CDR2 FRNRAP. This CDR3 comprises 12 residues. The CDR3 nucleotides are TGTGCTAGTGGTTTGAGTGTCGGCTCCGCTTTCTTT. It codes for CASGLSVGSAFF.

This clonotype was detected ten times or more. The chain couples TRBV6-5 to TRBJ2-7; D is uncertain. V was cut by 3 bases and J by 6 bases, with 12 bases left in between. The V gene's germline CDR1 is MNHEY and CDR2 SVGAGI. This CDR3 is built from 13 residues. DNA for the CDR3: TGTGCCAGCAGTTATGTTAGGGATATCGAGCAGTACTTC. Translating it yields CASSYVRDIEQYF.

This clonotype was counted a few times. The rearrangement joins TRBV6-2 or TRBV6-3 to TRBJ1-1; no clear D. CDR3 length equals 12 residues. Germline V gene sequence: CDR1 MNHEY, CDR2 SVGEGT. V was pared by 2 bases and J by 13 bases, with 14 bases between. In DNA form, the CDR3 reads TGTGCCAGCAGTTACGGTGAACCGGAGGGTTTCTTT. This sequence encodes CASSYGEPEGFF.

This clonotype was recorded many times. This chain links TRBV7-8 with TRBJ2-7, with 9 bases fitting TRBD1. V was pared by 6 bases and J by 5 bases, with 8 bases of the junction left unmatched. The length of the CDR3 is 14 residues. Germline V gene data show CDR1 as SGHVS and CDR2 as FQNEAQ. In DNA form, the CDR3 reads TGTGCCAGCAGAATGACAGGGGGTTCAAACGAGCAGTACTTC. Protein product: CASRMTGGSNEQYF. Together with reference TRBV7-8 and TRBJ2-7, the CDR3 gives the full variable domain: GAGVSQSPRYKVAKRGQDVALRCDPISGHVSLFWYQQALGQGPEFLTYFQNEAQLDKSGLPSDRFFAERPEGSVSTLKIQRTQQEDSAVYLCASRMTGGSNEQYFGPGTRLTVT.

The table lists this clonotype with many counts. The chain uses TRBV29-1 and TRBJ2-7; TRBD2 matches at 8 bases. The CDR3 is 13 amino acids. Germline assignment: CDR1 SQVTM and CDR2 ANQGSEA. V shed 5 bases, J shed 5 bases, and the junction held 8 bases outside the gene matches. In DNA, the CDR3 is TGCAGCGTTCCGAGTATCGGGGGGGACGAGCAGTACTTC. It is translated as CSVPSIGGDEQYF.

This clonotype appeared many times. The rearrangement joins TRBV12-3 or TRBV12-4 to TRBJ2-5; D possibly corresponds to TRBD2 (6 bases). Trimming took 5 bases from V and 2 from J, leaving 18 bases between them. This CDR3 region has 16 residues. CDR3 nucleotide sequence: TGTGCCAGCAGTCTAAGAAGAAGGGGAGGTCAAGAGACCCAGTACTTC. Protein sequence: CASSLRRRGGQETQYF.